The source of this T cell receptor beta chain is a study of blood T cell repertoires in COVID-19. Repertoires were generated with immunoSEQ multiplex PCR, while TCRdb's copy carries only in-frame clones and drops some. The profile shows 220,000 or so clones, just under 90% of them singletons. The V segment lost 1 base and the J segment 4 bases; nucleotides outside the gene matches: 4. CDR3 size: 16 residues. CDR1 and CDR2 from the germline V gene are MDHEN and SYDVKM. This chain uses TRBV28 with TRBJ1-5; TRBD1 matches at 10 bases. Sequenced input: PBMCs or T cells enriched from blood (not recorded which). The sequence was collected from a man aged 45 to 65 who had been exposed to COVID-19. CDR3: CASSLSGTGDNQPQHF. The CDR3 bases are TGTGCCAGCAGTTTATCCGGGACAGGGGATAATCAGCCCCAGCATTTT.